One and the same sample provided the 27 T cell receptor beta chains below, sequenced in a study of T cell responses to AZD1222 COVID-19 vaccine. Some clones are missing from TCRdb's copy, which holds only in-frame ones; the method was immunoSEQ multiplex PCR. The sample has some 120,000 clones; about 85% are singletons. Sample: peripheral blood, taken on day 0 of AZD1222 vaccination. These TCRs come from an adult in good health.

This chain's CDR3 is CAISENSVYEQYF. In nucleotides, the CDR3 is TGTGCCATCAGTGAAAACAGCGTATACGAGCAGTACTTC. The J gene is TRBJ2-7, the V gene TRBV10-3; D not certain. From germline, CDR1 is ENHRY and CDR2 SYGVKD. The germline V and J ends were trimmed by 3 bases and 4 bases, with 10 bases remaining between them. CDR3 length: 13 amino acids.

This clone was detected only a few times. The chain employs TRBV6-4 and TRBJ2-3; maybe TRBD1 (6 bases). Germline lookup yields CDR1 MRHNA and CDR2 SNTAGT. Between the trimmed V and J ends, which lost 5 bases and 0 bases, there was a span of 12 bases. The CDR3 sequence is 15 residues long. CDR3 DNA: TGTGCCAGCAGTCACAGGGCTACTAGCACAGATACGCAGTATTTT. Protein sequence: CASSHRATSTDTQYF.

This clone was picked up one time. The chain is built from TRBV4-1 and TRBJ1-2; D gene ambiguous. CDR1 is MGHRA, CDR2 YSYEKL, per germline. This CDR3 contains 14 residues. V lost 4 bases, J lost 3 bases, and 12 bases lay in between. CDR3 sequence: CASSPAPRDYGYTF. CDR3 nucleotides: TGCGCCAGCAGCCCTGCCCCGAGAGACTATGGCTACACCTTC.

In its sample, this clone was seen once. The chain joins TRBV12-3 or TRBV12-4 to TRBJ1-2; D remains ambiguous. V was trimmed by 5 bases and J by 7 bases, leaving 11 bases between them. The CDR3 sequence is 12 residues long. The CDR3 is CASSGVWSGYTF. In DNA, the CDR3 is TGTGCCAGCAGTGGAGTGTGGTCTGGCTACACCTTC.

The gene calls are TRBV28 and TRBJ1-1, with TRBD1 identical over 7 bases. The CDR3 runs to 13 residues. Germline V gene sequence: CDR1 MDHEN, CDR2 SYDVKM. The V and J ends lost 6 bases and 1 base, in that order; junction bases with no gene match: 2. CDR3 residues: CASRWTGNTEAFF. CDR3 in DNA: TGTGCCAGCAGGTGGACAGGGAACACTGAAGCTTTCTTT.

Only one count was recorded for this clone. V usage is TRBV7-3 and J usage is TRBJ2-1, with 9 bases lining up with TRBD1. The CDR3 contains 16 residues. CDR1 is SGHTA and CDR2 is FQGTGA in the germline V gene. The junction had 7 bases not matched to a gene; V was cut back by 0 bases and J by 7 bases. CDR3 protein: CASSLTGGQGWNEQFF. Here the CDR3 DNA reads TGTGCCAGCAGCTTAACCGGGGGACAGGGTTGGAATGAGCAGTTCTTC.

The chain combines TRBV29-1 with TRBJ2-3, with 11 bases fitting TRBD2. The germline gives CDR1 SQVTM, CDR2 ANQGSEA. CDR3 size: 13 residues. V shed 6 bases, J shed 6 bases, and the junction held 5 bases outside the gene matches. The CDR3 region is CSVTSGVADTQYF. The CDR3 nucleotides read TGCAGCGTGACTAGCGGGGTGGCTGATACGCAGTATTTT.

The chain employs TRBV5-4 and TRBJ1-1; D uncertain. The CDR3 runs 12 residues. CDR1 is SGHNT, CDR2 YYREEE, per germline (reference sequence). V gave up 3 bases and J gave up 6 bases, with 9 bases separating them. This CDR3 reads CASSSGWAEAFF. The CDR3 nucleotides are TGTGCCAGCAGCTCCGGTTGGGCTGAAGCTTTCTTT.

This chain joins TRBV6-5 and TRBJ2-2; 9 positions agree with TRBD2. V was pared by 7 bases and J by 4 bases, with 7 bases of the junction left unmatched. The length of the CDR3 is 15 residues. Germline V gene data show CDR1 as MNHEY and CDR2 as SVGAGI. In DNA, the CDR3 is TGTGCCAGCACCCAAGGGCGGGGGGGCACCGGGGAGCTGTTTTTT. Translated, it gives CASTQGRGGTGELFF.

This clone showed up just a few times. The rearrangement joins TRBV10-3 to TRBJ2-3; D call uncertain. The CDR3 totals 13 residues. Per germline, CDR1 ENHRY and CDR2 SYGVKD. Trimming left V 10 bases short and J 6 bases short, with 17 bases between. Here the CDR3 DNA reads TGTGCCAGCCGATCTGCGGCGGCCGATACGCAGTATTTT. The encoded protein is CASRSAAADTQYF.

This clone was recorded only once. The genes are TRBV9 and TRBJ1-1; D not certain. V dropped 2 bases and J dropped 2 bases, with 10 bases sitting between them. The CDR3 is 14 residues long. Germline loops: CDR1 SGDLS, CDR2 YYNGEE. CDR3 sequence (DNA): TGTGCCAGCAGCGTTGCCGGGCCTAACACTGAAGCTTTCTTT. Its protein is CASSVAGPNTEAFF.

The J gene is TRBJ2-2, the V gene TRBV11-1, with D unresolved. V was cut by 1 base and J by 7 bases, with 7 bases left in between. The CDR3 has 13 residues. Germline CDR1 and CDR2: SGHAT and FQDESV (reference sequence). CDR3 sequence reads: CASSLDRNGELFF. Here the CDR3 DNA reads TGTGCCAGCAGCTTAGATCGGAACGGGGAGCTGTTTTTT.

V is TRBV19 and J is TRBJ1-3; D remains unclear. The V end lost 6 bases, the J end lost 2 bases, and 20 bases lay between the germline ends. CDR1 and CDR2 from the germline V gene are LNHDA and SQIVND (reference sequence). The CDR3 has 17 amino acids. The CDR3 coding sequence is TGTGCCAGTAGGTTATCGGACGGACTATGGGCTGGAAACACCATATATTTT. Its protein product is CASRLSDGLWAGNTIYF.

The chain's CDR3 is CASSIGRGDTEAFF. The CDR3 DNA is TGTGCCAGTAGTATCGGACGAGGGGATACTGAAGCTTTCTTT. The gene calls are TRBV19 and TRBJ1-1; D perhaps matches TRBD1 (5 bases). The V gene's germline CDR1 is LNHDA and CDR2 SQIVND (reference sequence). The CDR3 is made up of 14 amino acids. V was cut by 3 bases and J by 5 bases, with 13 bases left in between. Combining the CDR3 with reference TRBV19 and TRBJ1-1 gives the whole variable domain DGGITQSPKYLFRKEGQNVTLSCEQNLNHDAMYWYRQDPGQGLRLIYYSQIVNDFQKGDIAEGYSVSREKKESFPLTVTSAQKNPTAFYLCASSIGRGDTEAFFGQGTRLTVV.

The chain combines TRBV18 with TRBJ2-7; TRBD2 is a possible D gene (6 bases). Germline loops: CDR1 KGHSH, CDR2 LQKENI. Trimming cost V 5 bases and J 2 bases, with 13 bases left between them. The CDR3 totals 14 residues. This CDR3 reads CASSDGGVTYEQYF. As DNA, the CDR3 is TGTGCCAGCTCAGACGGGGGAGTCACCTACGAGCAGTACTTC.

The chain links TRBV5-1 to TRBJ2-7; D is undetermined. The CDR3 has 15 amino acids. V was trimmed by 1 base and J by 1 base, leaving 12 bases between them. Germline V gene data show CDR1 as SGHRS and CDR2 as YFSETQ. The CDR3: CASSLLPRGSYEQYF. CDR3 nucleotide sequence: TGCGCCAGCAGCTTGTTGCCCCGAGGATCCTACGAGCAGTACTTC.

The CDR3 coding sequence is TGTGCCAGCAGCAAAGGGGAAGTGAGCACAGATACGCAGTATTTT. It encodes CASSKGEVSTDTQYF. The V gene is TRBV11-2, the J gene TRBJ2-3, with D perhaps matching TRBD1 (5 bases). CDR1 is SGHAT, CDR2 FQNNGV, per germline. Deletions cut 5 bases from V and 0 bases from J, with 12 bases between. The CDR3 is 15 amino acids.

The CDR3 spells CASRYTGEGQPQHF. CDR3 DNA sequence: TGTGCCAGCAGGTATACAGGGGAGGGGCAGCCCCAGCATTTT. The V call is TRBV28, the J call TRBJ1-5; 7 nucleotides line up with TRBD1. The CDR3 covers 14 residues. Germline V gene lookup returns CDR1 MDHEN and CDR2 SYDVKM. Germline trimming cut 6 bases from V and 7 bases from J; bases unmatched to any gene: 9.

V and J are TRBV10-3 and TRBJ2-3; D is unresolved. V lost 10 bases and J lost 1, with 15 bases in between. The germline V gene encodes CDR1 ENHRY and CDR2 SYGVKD. The CDR3 loop spans 14 amino acids. The DNA for the CDR3 is TGTGCCACCTTAGAAGGATGGGGCACAGATACGCAGTATTTT. This encodes CATLEGWGTDTQYF.

V gene TRBV28 combines with J gene TRBJ2-2; D possibly corresponds to TRBD2 (7 bases). Germline V gene data show CDR1 as MDHEN and CDR2 as SYDVKM. The V end lost 5 bases, the J end lost 7 bases, and 11 bases lay between the germline ends. CDR3 length: 13 amino acids. CDR3 DNA: TGTGCCAGCAGTAAGGGGGGGTTCGGGGAGCTGTTTTTT. Amino acids: CASSKGGFGELFF.

Only a few counts were recorded for this clone. V and J are TRBV27 and TRBJ1-1; D remains unclear. The CDR3 runs 14 residues. CDR1 and CDR2 (germline): MNHEY, SMNVEV (reference sequence). Trimming removed 8 bases from V and 3 bases from J, with 16 bases in between. For the CDR3, the DNA is TGTGCCAGCTCCATTGAGTGGAGGGACACTGAAGCTTTCTTT. Translation: CASSIEWRDTEAFF.

This clone was observed once. The chain carries TRBV4-3 and TRBJ2-1; D is perhaps TRBD1 or TRBD2 (5 bases each). The germline CDR1 and CDR2 sequences are LGHNA and YSLEER. CDR3 size: 16 residues. Trimming cost V 0 bases and J 5 bases, with 14 bases left between them. CDR3 DNA: TGCGCCAGCAGCCAAGATTTTTTGGGGGACGACAATGAGCAGTTCTTC. Amino acid sequence: CASSQDFLGDDNEQFF.

Here the CDR3 reads CASSSRTTGPLAKNIQYF. The CDR3 nucleotides are TGCGCCAGCAGCTCCAGAACGACAGGGCCCTTAGCCAAAAACATTCAGTACTTC. The V and J genes are TRBV5-1 and TRBJ2-4, with 7 bases fitting TRBD1. The CDR3 spans 18 residues. Trimming took 3 bases from V and 0 from J; bases not matched to a gene: 12. The V gene's germline CDR1 is SGHRS and CDR2 YFSETQ.

V usage is TRBV5-6 and J usage is TRBJ1-4, with 8 bases matching TRBD1. CDR1 and CDR2 (germline): SGHDT, YYEEEE. The V gene end was trimmed by 0 bases and the J gene end by 9 bases; junction bases not matched to a gene: 13. This CDR3 comprises 17 residues. CDR3 DNA: TGTGCCAGCAGCTTGGGGGGAAGTATTGGACAGGGTAAAAAACTGTTTTTT. Translated: CASSLGGSIGQGKKLFF.

The CDR3 here is CASSLSGLGFEALHF. DNA of the CDR3: TGTGCCAGCAGTTTATCCGGCCTAGGGTTCGAAGCCCTCCACTTT. The chain recombines TRBV27 with TRBJ1-6, with no clear D. The germline gives CDR1 MNHEY, CDR2 SMNVEV (reference sequence). The CDR3 is 15 amino acids. V was shortened by 0 bases and J by 14 bases, with 17 bases between the two germline ends.

The chain carries TRBV7-9 and TRBJ2-7; 7 nucleotides line up with TRBD1. J lost 6 bases, V lost 5 bases, and 10 bases had no gene match. The CDR3 extends over 14 amino acids. CDR1 and CDR2 from the germline V gene are SEHNR and FQNEAQ (reference sequence). CDR3 sequence: CASSTNNRQGEQYF. CDR3 DNA: TGTGCCAGCAGCACCAACAACAGACAGGGCGAGCAGTACTTC.

The CDR3 here is CASSDRDRSTDTQYF. DNA for the CDR3: TGTGCCAGCAGCGACCGGGACAGAAGCACAGATACGCAGTATTTT. This chain links TRBV9 with TRBJ2-3, with 7 nucleotides matching TRBD1. The junction had 4 bases not matched to a gene; V was cut back by 3 bases and J by 0 bases. CDR1 is SGDLS and CDR2 is YYNGEE in the germline V gene. This CDR3 spans 15 amino acids. Full variable domain (rest looked up from reference TRBV9 and TRBJ2-3): DSGVTQTPKHLITATGQRVTLRCSPRSGDLSVYWYQQSLDQGLQFLIQYYNGEERAKGNILERFSAQQFPDLHSELNLSSLELGDSALYFCASSDRDRSTDTQYFGPGTRLTVL.